This is a list of T cell receptor beta chains from one sample in a study of cytomegalovirus exposure and HLA in healthy donors. TCRdb's copy holds only in-frame clones and misses some; the assay was immunoSEQ multiplex PCR. The profile shows approximately 160,000 clones, around 80% of them singletons. What was sequenced was PBMCs. The source is a woman in her forties or fifties in good health and CMV-seropositive. CDR3s include the opening cysteine and the closing phenylalanine or tryptophan. A D gene is named only where the DNA matches it firmly. Clone size is stated in some rows and not others, as once, few, many or a class when expanded.

CDR3: CATTSADTQYF
DNA: TGTGCCACTACTAGCGCGGATACGCAGTATTTT
V: TRBV10-3
size: NA
D: TRBD2
J: TRBJ2-3

CDR3: CASSDSSLNTGELFF
DNA: TGTGCCAGCAGTGATAGTAGTCTGAACACCGGGGAGCTGTTTTTT
V: TRBV25-1
size: once
D: NA
J: TRBJ2-2

CDR3: CATLSGTASYEQYF
DNA: TGTGCCACGCTATCCGGGACAGCTTCCTACGAGCAGTACTTC
V: TRBV10-3
size: NA
D: TRBD1
J: TRBJ2-7

CDR3: CASSAVRQGARTEAFF
DNA: TGTGCCAGCAGTGCGGTTCGACAGGGGGCGAGGACTGAAGCTTTCTTT
V: TRBV6-1
size: few
D: TRBD1
J: TRBJ1-1

CDR3: CASSSQGAGYTF
DNA: TGTGCCAGCAGTTCACAGGGAGCAGGCTACACCTTC
V: TRBV28
size: NA
D: NA
J: TRBJ1-2

CDR3: CASSSPLTPSREQYF
DNA: TGTGCCAGCAGTAGCCCCTTGACACCTTCCCGCGAGCAGTACTTC
V: TRBV6-6
size: NA
D: NA
J: TRBJ2-7

CDR3: CASSEGERRGRILDTYEQYF
DNA: TGTGCCAGCAGTGAAGGGGAAAGGAGGGGGCGAATCCTCGATACCTACGAGCAGTACTTC
V: TRBV2
size: once
D: NA
J: TRBJ2-7

CDR3: CASTLEWTGQLFF
DNA: TGTGCCAGCACCCTAGAGTGGACAGGGCAACTGTTTTTT
V: TRBV28
size: NA
D: TRBD1
J: TRBJ1-4

CDR3: CASIQGQGLGETQYF
DNA: TGTGCCAGCATACAAGGACAGGGTTTGGGTGAGACCCAGTACTTC
V: TRBV2
size: NA
D: TRBD1
J: TRBJ2-5

CDR3: CASNTGQGLFF
DNA: TGTGCCAGCAATACGGGACAGGGGCTGTTTTTT
V: TRBV6-1
size: few
D: TRBD1
J: TRBJ1-4

CDR3: CASSPSGGENIQYF
DNA: TGTGCCAGCTCACCAAGCGGGGGGGAAAACATTCAGTACTTC
V: TRBV18
size: NA
D: TRBD2
J: TRBJ2-4

CDR3: CASSSSPMAEAFF
DNA: TGCGCCAGCAGCTCCTCCCCTATGGCTGAAGCTTTCTTT
V: TRBV5-1
size: few
D: NA
J: TRBJ1-1

CDR3: CASSQLTADTQYF
DNA: TGCGCCAGCAGCCAATTGACAGCGGATACGCAGTATTTT
V: TRBV4-3
size: NA
D: NA
J: TRBJ2-3

CDR3: CATAPWGNGGQETQYF
DNA: TGTGCCACCGCCCCGTGGGGAAACGGAGGCCAAGAGACCCAGTACTTC
V: TRBV28
size: NA
D: NA
J: TRBJ2-5